Sequencing of this T cell receptor beta chain was carried out in a study of graft-versus-host responses after intestinal transplantation. Points from the study as a whole: Some patients had graft-donor T cell macrochimerism, and their allografts showed high graft-versus-host to host-versus-graft clonal ratios. Recipient marrow showed GvH clones, some seen first in ileum or blood.

Measured with immunoSEQ multiplex PCR; TCRdb has only the in-frame clones, and not every one. The data show approximately 10,000 clones, about nine tenths seen once. Time point defined: postoperative day 105 after intestinal transplantation (dayNNNN = postoperative day). This clone was seen a few times. Its antigen is unknown. The sequencing here drew on PBMCs, taken 105 days after intestinal transplantation. This sequence originates from a human patient who received an intestinal transplant, so some T cells may come from the graft donor.

The CDR3 sequence is CASSEYRSEQYF. CDR3 DNA: TGTGCCAGCAGTGAATACCGGAGTGAGCAGTACTTC. This sequence joins TRBV2 and TRBJ2-7, with D unclear. Trimming pared 2 bases from V and 7 bases from J, leaving 9 bases between. CDR3 length: 12 amino acids. Germline values: CDR1 SNHLY, CDR2 FYNNEI.